Listed here are 29 T cell receptor beta chains from one sample, sequenced in a study of blood T cell repertoires in COVID-19. TCRdb's copy holds only in-frame clones and misses some; the assay was immunoSEQ multiplex PCR. The table shows fewer than 250,000 clones, with 85% to 90% occurring only once. The material sequenced was peripheral blood. These receptors originate from a man between 45 and 60 years old with COVID-19, enrolled during active disease.

V and J are TRBV2 and TRBJ1-5; no firm D call. The CDR3 loop spans 14 amino acids. Germline loops: CDR1 SNHLY, CDR2 FYNNEI. The V end lost 1 base, the J end lost 5 bases, and 9 bases lay between the germline ends. CDR3 sequence: CASSEVREYQPQHF. The CDR3, as DNA: TGTGCCAGCAGTGAAGTAAGGGAGTATCAGCCCCAGCATTTT.

This chain connects TRBV12-1 to TRBJ2-3; the table's D gene call, TRBD2, was not cross checked with the DNA. TRBV12-1 represents a pseudogene. There are 16 residues in the CDR3. DNA of the CDR3: TGTGCCAGCAGCTTTATTGCGGGGGGGAACACAGATACGCAGTATTTT. Amino acids: CASSFIAGGNTDTQYF.

The rearrangement joins TRBV6-5 to TRBJ2-1; D is possibly TRBD2 (5 bases). The CDR3 has 14 residues. Germline V lookup: CDR1 MNHEY, CDR2 SVGAGI. Trimming took 7 bases from V and 5 from J, leaving 15 bases between them. The CDR3 DNA is TGTGCCAGCACCAACGGTGACTATGACAATGAGCAGTTCTTC. Translating it yields CASTNGDYDNEQFF.

The chain couples TRBV19 to TRBJ1-5; D remains ambiguous. The germline gives CDR1 LNHDA, CDR2 SQIVND (reference sequence). V was clipped by 8 bases and J by 0 bases, with 11 bases between them. The CDR3 extends over 14 amino acids. The CDR3 DNA reads as TGTGCCAGTGGTTCAGGTTATAGCAATCAGCCCCAGCATTTT. Protein product: CASGSGYSNQPQHF.

This chain's CDR3 is CASSVGPGGTEAFF. The CDR3 bases are TGTGCCAGCAGCGTAGGACCGGGTGGGACTGAAGCTTTCTTT. The V gene is TRBV9, the J gene TRBJ1-1, with D uncertain. V was pared by 0 bases and J by 5 bases, with 11 bases between. Per germline, CDR1 SGDLS and CDR2 YYNGEE. The CDR3 loop spans 14 amino acids.

This chain links TRBV5-6 with TRBJ2-7; no definite D call. V lost 3 bases and J 5 bases, leaving 12 bases between the germline ends. The CDR3 length is 13 residues. Germline V gene sequence: CDR1 SGHDT, CDR2 YYEEEE. CDR3 DNA: TGTGCCAGCAGCTCCCTTTTTGGCCACGAGCAGTACTTC. It specifies CASSSLFGHEQYF.

For the CDR3, the DNA is TGTGCTAGTGGCTTTCCGGACAGGGGCAACTATGGCTACACCTTC. This codes for CASGFPDRGNYGYTF. The V call is TRBV12-5, the J call TRBJ1-2, with 9 bases aligning to TRBD1. The V segment lost 6 bases and the J segment 2 bases; nucleotides outside the gene matches: 7. This CDR3 spans 15 amino acids. The germline V gene has CDR1 LGHNT and CDR2 FRNRAP. Looking up the rest from reference TRBV12-5 and TRBJ1-2 gives the full variable domain: DARVTQTPRHKVTEMGQEVTMRCQPILGHNTVFWYRQTMMQGLELLAYFRNRAPLDDSGMPKDRFSAEMPDATLATLKIQPSEPRDSAVYFCASGFPDRGNYGYTFGSGTRLTVV.

This sequence joins TRBV2 and TRBJ1-1, with D possibly being TRBD1 (5 bases). V lost 6 bases, J lost 1 base, and 12 bases lay in between. This CDR3 region has 14 residues. CDR1 is SNHLY and CDR2 is FYNNEI in the germline V gene. The CDR3 is CASSAWGGNTEAFF. As DNA, the CDR3 is TGTGCCAGCAGCGCATGGGGGGGGAACACTGAAGCTTTCTTT.

The chain joins TRBV7-9 to TRBJ2-7, with no clear D. There are 12 residues in the CDR3. CDR1 SEHNR and CDR2 FQNEAQ come from the germline V gene (reference sequence). V lost 5 bases and J 2 bases, leaving 7 bases between the germline ends. Here the CDR3 DNA reads TGTGCCAGCAGCCCCAATCCCTACGAGCAGTACTTC. Translated, it gives CASSPNPYEQYF.

Within the sample, this clone is medium-sized. The chain uses TRBV28 and TRBJ2-5; D is uncertain. Trimming shortened V by 3 bases and J by 2 bases, and 10 bases separated the two germline ends. Germline V gene data show CDR1 as MDHEN and CDR2 as SYDVKM. The CDR3 has 14 residues. The CDR3 DNA reads as TGTGCCAGCAGTTTTGGGTCAGGACAAGAGACCCAGTACTTC. This gives the protein CASSFGSGQETQYF.

The chain is built from TRBV5-1 and TRBJ1-4; the D gene is possibly TRBD1 (5 bases). CDR3 size: 14 residues. V lost 2 bases, J lost 5 bases, and 10 bases lay in between. Per the germline V gene, CDR1 is SGHRS and CDR2 is YFSETQ. The CDR3 DNA follows: TGCGCCAGCAGCTTACGTGACAGCAATGAAAAACTGTTTTTT. Translation: CASSLRDSNEKLFF. The full variable domain, with the rest looked up from reference TRBV5-1 and TRBJ1-4, is KAGVTQTPRYLIKTRGQQVTLSCSPISGHRSVSWYQQTPGQGLQFLFEYFSETQRNKGNFPGRFSGRQFSNSRSEMNVSTLELGDSALYLCASSLRDSNEKLFFGSGTQLSVL.

This chain links TRBV7-8 with TRBJ2-5, with D perhaps TRBD2 (6 bases). Trimming took 1 base from V and 6 from J, leaving 15 bases between them. This CDR3 spans 15 amino acids. The germline V gene has CDR1 SGHVS and CDR2 FQNEAQ. The chain's CDR3 is CASSLGLVGLQTQYF. The CDR3 DNA follows: TGTGCCAGCAGCTTAGGACTAGTGGGGCTGCAGACCCAGTACTTC.

In its sample, this clone was seen once. The chain recombines TRBV13 with TRBJ2-7, with D tentatively TRBD1 (5 bases). The CDR3 sequence is 15 residues long. CDR1 is PRHDT, CDR2 FYEKMQ, per germline (reference sequence). V gave up 2 bases and J gave up 5 bases, with 16 bases separating them. DNA for the CDR3: TGTGCCAGCAGCTTAAGTGGGGCTAGACACAACGAGCAGTACTTC. It encodes CASSLSGARHNEQYF.

V gene TRBV7-2 combines with J gene TRBJ1-2; D is undetermined. V gave up 2 bases and J gave up 2 bases, with 12 bases separating them. The germline V gene encodes CDR1 SGHTA and CDR2 FQGNSA. The CDR3 is 15 amino acids. CDR3 bases: TGTGCCAGCAGCTTACGTCCAGATGCCAACTATGGCTACACCTTC. This codes for CASSLRPDANYGYTF.

This clone was observed once. This sequence joins TRBV10-1 and TRBJ2-1; possible D gene TRBD2, 6 bases. Germline loops: CDR1 WNHNN, CDR2 SYGVQD (reference sequence). V lost 2 bases to trimming and J lost 7 bases, with 21 bases between them. The CDR3 length is 17 residues. The DNA of the CDR3 is TGCGCCAGCAGTGAGGTGGTCGGTGACGGCCGGGGGAATGAGCAGTTCTTC. Its translation is CASSEVVGDGRGNEQFF.

The CDR3 bases are TGTGCCAGCAGTGACCACATGGACTATGGCTACACCTTC. Its translation is CASSDHMDYGYTF. The genes are TRBV2 and TRBJ1-2; D remains unclear. V lost 3 bases to trimming and J lost 3 bases, with 8 bases between them. Looked up from germline, CDR1 is SNHLY and CDR2 is FYNNEI. CDR3 size: 13 residues.

The chain is built from TRBV27 and TRBJ2-7; TRBD1 is a possible D gene (6 bases). Per germline, CDR1 MNHEY and CDR2 SMNVEV (reference sequence). V was clipped by 1 base and J by 7 bases, with 14 bases between them. The CDR3 is 14 amino acids. The CDR3 DNA reads as TGTGCCAGCAGTTTATTCGGCAGGGGTTGGGAGCAGTACTTC. Translating gives CASSLFGRGWEQYF.

CDR3 sequence: CASSQVTAGGYNEQFF. The DNA of the CDR3 is TGCGCCAGCAGCCAAGTAACAGCGGGGGGATACAATGAGCAGTTCTTC. This sequence joins TRBV4-3 and TRBJ2-1, with 9 bases fitting TRBD2. Germline trimming cut 1 base from V and 4 bases from J; bases unmatched to any gene: 5. From germline, CDR1 is LGHNA and CDR2 YSLEER. The CDR3 has 16 residues.

The rearrangement links TRBV28 to TRBJ1-1, with D unresolved. V was cut by 3 bases and J by 1 base, with 18 bases left in between. Germline V gene sequence: CDR1 MDHEN, CDR2 SYDVKM. The CDR3 length is 17 residues. Here the CDR3 DNA reads TGTGCCAGCAGTTTTAACAGACCAGTATCTTCGAACACTGAAGCTTTCTTT. It codes for CASSFNRPVSSNTEAFF.

This chain links TRBV5-1 with TRBJ1-2, with a weak D call TRBD1 (6 bases). V lost 4 bases, J lost 6 bases, and 13 bases lay in between. From germline, CDR1 is SGHRS and CDR2 YFSETQ. This CDR3 region has 13 residues. This CDR3 is CASSESGVHGYTF. CDR3 in DNA: TGCGCCAGCAGCGAATCAGGGGTTCATGGCTACACCTTC. The full variable domain, completed using reference TRBV5-1 and TRBJ1-2, is KAGVTQTPRYLIKTRGQQVTLSCSPISGHRSVSWYQQTPGQGLQFLFEYFSETQRNKGNFPGRFSGRQFSNSRSEMNVSTLELGDSALYLCASSESGVHGYTFGSGTRLTVV.

The chain couples TRBV5-3 to TRBJ1-5; D possibly corresponds to TRBD1 (5 bases). TRBV5-3 is classed as an ORF, of uncertain function. CDR3 length: 14 residues. V was pared by 0 bases and J by 6 bases, with 10 bases between. Here the CDR3 DNA reads TGTGCCAGAAGCTTGGACAGGAGGGTTCAGCCCCAGCATTTT. It translates to CARSLDRRVQPQHF.

This chain connects TRBV19 to TRBJ1-6, with TRBD1 matching 10 bases. V dropped 3 bases and J dropped 10; count of bases not matched to a gene: 9. In germline, CDR1 is LNHDA, CDR2 SQIVND (reference sequence). The length of the CDR3 is 16 residues. The DNA for the CDR3 is TGTGCCAGTAGTATCGGTGGACAGGGGGACGGATCACCCCTCCACTTT. Protein product: CASSIGGQGDGSPLHF.

Here the CDR3 reads CAWSARGDEAFF. The CDR3 region has the DNA TGTGCCTGGAGTGCCCGCGGAGATGAAGCTTTCTTT. This chain joins TRBV30 and TRBJ1-1; D gene unclear. Germline CDR1 GTSNPN, CDR2 SVGIG (reference sequence). This CDR3 has 12 residues. V lost 1 base, J lost 7 bases, and 10 bases lay in between.

The V call is TRBV5-1, the J call TRBJ1-5, with a tentative D call TRBD1 (5 bases). The ends were cut back, 4 bases at V and 1 base at J, with 15 bases in the middle. In germline, CDR1 is SGHRS, CDR2 YFSETQ. The CDR3 length is 16 residues. The CDR3 coding sequence is TGCGCCAGCAGCCTAGGGACTCGGGGGAGCAATCAGCCCCAGCATTTT. As protein: CASSLGTRGSNQPQHF.

The chain employs TRBV5-5 and TRBJ2-1, with D possibly TRBD1 on 6 matching bases. Germline V lookup: CDR1 SGHKS, CDR2 YYEKEE (reference sequence). The CDR3 loop spans 15 amino acids. Trimming cost V 1 base and J 5 bases, with 13 bases left between them. Here the CDR3 reads CASSLTGNVNNEQFF. The CDR3 DNA sequence: TGTGCCAGCAGCTTGACAGGGAATGTTAACAATGAGCAGTTCTTC. The whole variable domain, remainder taken from reference TRBV5-5 and TRBJ2-1, is DAGVTQSPTHLIKTRGQQVTLRCSPISGHKSVSWYQQVLGQGPQFIFQYYEKEERGRGNFPDRFSARQFPNYSSELNVNALLLGDSALYLCASSLTGNVNNEQFFGPGTRLTVL.

V usage is TRBV10-3 and J usage is TRBJ2-3; TRBD2 matches 10 bases. From germline, CDR1 is ENHRY and CDR2 SYGVKD. The CDR3 is 16 amino acids. Losses at the gene ends were 4 bases for V and 8 bases for J; bases not matched to a gene: 12. DNA of the CDR3: TGTGCCATCAGTGTGAGCGGGGGGGCGGTAGAGGGTACGCAGTATTTT. It codes for CAISVSGGAVEGTQYF.

V gene TRBV3-1 (or the pseudogene TRBV3-2) combines with J gene TRBJ2-1; D is perhaps TRBD2 (5 bases). Trimming took 2 bases from V and 3 from J, leaving 17 bases between them. The CDR3 is 17 amino acids. Germline V gene data show CDR1 as LGHDT and CDR2 as YNNKEL (reference sequence). The CDR3 protein is CASSQWPTLRDYNEQFF. CDR3 nucleotide sequence: TGTGCCAGCAGCCAATGGCCCACTCTACGGGACTACAATGAGCAGTTCTTC.

This chain connects TRBV7-9 to TRBJ2-1; TRBD2 is a possible D gene (6 bases). Germline V CDR1 and CDR2: SEHNR, FQNEAQ (reference sequence). CDR3 length: 12 amino acids. Deletions cut 4 bases from V and 8 bases from J, with 9 bases between. The CDR3 nucleotides are TGTGCCAGCAGCTCCGCTAGCGATGAGCAGTTCTTC. Its translation is CASSSASDEQFF.

The rearrangement links TRBV7-2 to TRBJ2-7; 11 nucleotides line up with TRBD1. Germline CDR1 SGHTA, CDR2 FQGNSA. The V gene end was trimmed by 4 bases and the J gene end by 7 bases; junction bases not matched to a gene: 9. The CDR3 length is 15 residues. As DNA, the CDR3 is TGTGCCAGCAGCTCCCGGGACAGGGGGTTCGGAGAGCAGTACTTC. It yields the protein CASSSRDRGFGEQYF.